This T cell receptor beta chain was observed in a study of blood T cell repertoires in COVID-19 (dated by TCRdb to between 2020 and 2021). In the study overall: Collaborator samples came from the United States, Italy and Spain and covered acute and convalescent phases of COVID-19. The prospective study material was composed of cDNA or gDNA derived from T cells, B-cell-depleted T cells, or PBMCs. The dataset comprised deeply sampled blood TCRbeta repertoires from subjects exposed to, actively infected with, or recovered from COVID-19. The repertoires were released in a freely available public database intended as a resource for research on the immune response to SARS-CoV-2. The samples were drawn from the first 160 participants of the ongoing ImmuneRACE study and from some 1,300 subjects provided by 6 global collaborators. Nearly every sample came with metadata listing a de-identified subject ID, COVID-19 status, age in years and sex. Where HLA class I and class II types were available, the types were taken from metadata supplied by the sample provider, not from assay-based typing. Here is what the overall study found, with its caveats: The amount of clinical and demographic metadata varied by source and participant and was provided uncurated.

TCRbeta CDR3 regions were amplified from genomic DNA using the immunoSEQ Assay, a bias-controlled multiplex PCR. Per the source publication's procedure: Nucleated cell counts per sample were estimated from amplification of reference gene primers within the assay. Sequence reads were collapsed and filtered to measure the absolute abundance of every unique TCRbeta CDR3 rearrangement. For each sample, productive Simpson clonality was calculated by taking the square root of Simpson's diversity index across productive rearrangements. TCRdb obtained this table from immuneACCESS and retained in-frame rearrangements with V and J assigned. These tables miss some clones; where compared with another copy, unresolved V genes account for less than half of the shortfall, and the remainder is unexplained. V, J and clone size derive from that table, while D and trimming were established from the DNA sequence. The sample table lists around 190,000 clones, about 88% of them with a count of one. 18% of the sample is taken by the ten largest.

At one collaborating source in Seattle, patients were enrolled during active infection and were followed longitudinally through the course of disease. Each collaborating institution followed its own protocols to collect whole blood in K2EDTA tubes. For TCRbeta analysis, collaborator samples were shipped as frozen whole blood, as isolated PBMCs, or as DNA extracted from either sample type. The CDR3 numbers 13 residues from cysteine through phenylalanine. Just the 39-base CDR3 DNA is kept, in frame starting at base 1. CDR1 is given as SGDLS and CDR2 as YYNGEE, both from the germline V gene. At the junction V is shortened by 5 bases and J by 4 bases, with 12 bases in between. With respect to this clone: The target of this receptor is not known. No base quality values were provided; no much bigger clone lies one nucleotide off.

Material for sequencing was peripheral blood. The chain was built from TRBV9 and TRBJ2-5; the best D guess is TRBD2, with 6 bases matching. The sequence was obtained from a man aged 50 or older with COVID-19, enrolled during active disease. In nucleotide form, the sequence is TGTGCCAGCAGAGCCCCGGGGGTAGAGACCCAGTACTTC. Protein translation: CASRAPGVETQYF.